Shown below are 29 T cell receptor beta chains from a single sample sequenced in a study of CD8+ T cells in alopecia areata. Regarding treatment: oral pan-JAK inhibitor, 5-10 mg twice daily. RNA was isolated and reverse transcribed to cDNA, the sequencing template. TCRdb's table, derived via immunoSEQ multiplex PCR, lists solely in-frame clones and lacks some. Among 120,000 to 150,000 clones, 70% to 90% were seen once, and the ten largest hold approximately 13%. This sample comprised CD8+ T cells sorted from blood, obtained at week 4, from a patient treated with tofacitinib. Receptor source: a human donor with alopecia areata.

J is TRBJ1-2 and V is TRBV4-1; no firm D call. This CDR3 region has 17 residues. V lost 0 bases to trimming and J lost 4 bases, with 18 bases between them. The germline V gene has CDR1 MGHRA and CDR2 YSYEKL. In DNA form, the CDR3 reads TGCGCCAGCAGCCAAGATTTGTCGCAAATTTGGTCCTATGGCTACACCTTC. Its translation is CASSQDLSQIWSYGYTF.

The V gene is TRBV4-1, the J gene TRBJ2-1, with D perhaps matching TRBD2 (5 bases). CDR3 length: 10 amino acids. Germline loops: CDR1 MGHRA, CDR2 YSYEKL. Trimming pared 0 bases from V and 15 bases from J, leaving 6 bases between. This CDR3 is CASSQDSVFF. Written as DNA, the CDR3 is TGCGCCAGCAGCCAAGATAGCGTGTTCTTC.

The gene calls are TRBV5-4 and TRBJ2-7; 9 bases align to TRBD1. CDR1 and CDR2 (germline): SGHNT, YYREEE (reference sequence). Trimming took 2 bases from V and 1 from J; bases not matched to a gene: 7. This CDR3 contains 16 residues. The CDR3 reads CASSFDGTGQSYEQYF. CDR3 nucleotide sequence: TGTGCCAGCAGCTTTGACGGGACAGGGCAATCCTACGAGCAGTACTTC.

The V and J genes are TRBV5-1 and TRBJ2-1; D remains ambiguous. Trimming shortened V by 3 bases and J by 3 bases, and 16 bases separated the two germline ends. The CDR3 extends over 16 amino acids. CDR1 SGHRS and CDR2 YFSETQ come from the germline V gene. CDR3 bases: TGCGCCAGCAGCTACCCTAGGGCGCCTTACTACAATGAGCAGTTCTTC. Translating gives CASSYPRAPYYNEQFF. Complete variable domain (other parts from reference TRBV5-1 and TRBJ2-1): KAGVTQTPRYLIKTRGQQVTLSCSPISGHRSVSWYQQTPGQGLQFLFEYFSETQRNKGNFPGRFSGRQFSNSRSEMNVSTLELGDSALYLCASSYPRAPYYNEQFFGPGTRLTVL.

This chain links TRBV4-2 with TRBJ2-3, with D tentatively TRBD2 (5 bases). The V gene's germline CDR1 is LGHNA and CDR2 YNFKEQ. The CDR3 contains 14 residues. Trimming shortened V by 1 base and J by 4 bases, and 9 bases separated the two germline ends. The CDR3 DNA follows: TGTGCCAGCAGCCAAGCGGACTCCCCAGATACGCAGTATTTT. Protein: CASSQADSPDTQYF.

The chain couples TRBV29-1 to TRBJ2-2, with 7 bases lining up with TRBD1. V was pared by 5 bases and J by 2 bases, with 8 bases of the junction left unmatched. Germline CDR1 reads SQVTM; CDR2 reads ANQGSEA. This CDR3 comprises 15 residues. As DNA, the CDR3 is TGCAGCGTTTCATTGACAGGGATAAACACCGGGGAGCTGTTTTTT. Its translation is CSVSLTGINTGELFF.

This clone was detected only once. This sequence joins TRBV9 and TRBJ1-4; 8 bases align to TRBD1. The CDR3 is 14 residues long. Trimming removed 2 bases from V and 10 bases from J; junction bases left unmatched: 7. Germline V lookup: CDR1 SGDLS, CDR2 YYNGEE. The CDR3 coding sequence is TGTGCCAGCAGCGTCGGGACAGGTCAACGAAAACTGTTTTTT. It encodes CASSVGTGQRKLFF.

CDR3 coding DNA: TGTGCCAGCAGCTCCGTCCCGGGGGGCTGGACCGGGGAGCTGTTTTTT. It codes for CASSSVPGGWTGELFF. V gene TRBV7-6 combines with J gene TRBJ2-2; perhaps TRBD2 as D (7 bases). V was shortened by 4 bases and J by 5 bases, with 17 bases between the two germline ends. The V gene's germline CDR1 is SGHVS and CDR2 FNYEAQ. The CDR3 sequence is 16 residues long.

V is TRBV10-3 and J is TRBJ2-7; TRBD2 is a possible D gene (6 bases). V dropped 2 bases and J dropped 0 bases, with 11 bases sitting between them. The CDR3 length is 15 residues. Germline CDR1 ENHRY, CDR2 SYGVKD. The CDR3 DNA is TGTGCCATCAGTGAGAAGGTGACTAGCTCCTACGAGCAGTACTTC. Amino acids: CAISEKVTSSYEQYF.

The sample holds one count of this clone. V usage is TRBV29-1 and J usage is TRBJ2-5; D gene unclear. Gene TRBJ2-7 matches the end of the DNA better, so the J call may be wrong. The CDR3 loop spans 14 amino acids. CDR1 and CDR2 (germline): SQVTM, ANQGSEA. The CDR3, as DNA: TGCAGCGTTGATGAGGCAAACTCCCCCTACGAGCAGTACTTC. Translated: CSVDEANSPYEQYF.

This chain links TRBV10-3 with TRBJ2-7; 10 nucleotides line up with TRBD2. Germline CDR1 is ENHRY and CDR2 is SYGVKD. The CDR3 is 16 amino acids. V trimming: 6 bases; J trimming: 1 base; junction bases outside the gene matches: 9. The CDR3 DNA sequence: TGTGCCATCAGCGGGCGGCTAGCGGGAGAGTCCTACGAGCAGTACTTC. As protein: CAISGRLAGESYEQYF.

The chain recombines TRBV29-1 with TRBJ2-3; tentatively, D is TRBD1 (6 bases). Looked up from germline, CDR1 is SQVTM and CDR2 is ANQGSEA. This CDR3 is 12 amino acids long. Trimming stripped 5 bases from V and 2 bases from J, with 8 bases between. The CDR3 is CSVWDITDTQYF. The CDR3 bases are TGCAGCGTTTGGGACATCACAGATACGCAGTATTTT.

This clone was seen more than once but under ten times. The chain employs TRBV6-4 and TRBJ2-3, with 10 bases identical to TRBD2. Germline V CDR1 and CDR2: MRHNA, SNTAGT. The CDR3 totals 15 residues. V shed 2 bases, J shed 1 base, and the junction held 0 bases outside the gene matches. The CDR3 DNA reads TGTGCCAGCAGTGACACTAGCGGGGGCACAGATACGCAGTATTTT. As protein: CASSDTSGGTDTQYF.

With regard to this clone: At one end, the junction sequence differs from germline, possibly due to a read error. V gene TRBV2 combines with J gene TRBJ2-7; TRBD1 aligns across 7 bases. Germline V lookup: CDR1 SNHLY, CDR2 FYNNEI. The CDR3 covers 13 residues. The CDR3: CASMGIYPKDRNF. The DNA for the CDR3 is TGTGCCAGCATGGGGATCTACCCAAAGGACAGGAACTTC.

The genes are TRBV9 and TRBJ2-7; no definite D call. The germline gives CDR1 SGDLS, CDR2 YYNGEE. The V gene lost 2 bases and the J gene lost 4 bases, with 10 bases spanning the gap. The CDR3 extends over 13 amino acids. CDR3 coding DNA: TGTGCCAGCAGCGTGGCCCCTGAATACGAGCAGTACTTC. Its protein product is CASSVAPEYEQYF.

In the case of this clone: A read error may account for a junction end that differs from germline. The chain employs TRBV9 and TRBJ1-6; D gene ambiguous. This CDR3 region has 15 residues. Germline CDR1 SGDLS, CDR2 YYNGEE. CDR3 region: CAGSVEGDSNSPLHF. The CDR3 DNA sequence: TGTGCCGGCAGCGTAGAGGGAGATAGTAATTCACCCCTCCACTTT.

The chain links TRBV13 to TRBJ1-1; a weak D match, TRBD1 (5 bases). The CDR3 totals 15 residues. V was pared by 4 bases and J by 1 base, with 13 bases between. The germline CDR1 and CDR2 sequences are PRHDT and FYEKMQ (reference sequence). The CDR3 DNA follows: TGTGCCAGCAGCTGGACGGGACGGACGAACACTGAAGCTTTCTTT. The encoded protein is CASSWTGRTNTEAFF.

The rearrangement joins TRBV7-9 to TRBJ2-1, with unresolved D. Germline CDR1 reads SEHNR; CDR2 reads FQNEAQ (reference sequence). The V end was cut by 4 bases, the J end by 7 bases, with 11 bases between. The CDR3 has 13 amino acids. As DNA, the CDR3 is TGTGCCAGCAGCTGGATGGGCCGAAATGAGCAGTTCTTC. Its translation is CASSWMGRNEQFF. The whole variable domain, filled in from reference TRBV7-9 and TRBJ2-1, reads DTGVSQNPRHKITKRGQNVTFRCDPISEHNRLYWYRQTLGQGPEFLTYFQNEAQLEKSRLLSDRFSAERPKGSFSTLEIQRTEQGDSAMYLCASSWMGRNEQFFGPGTRLTVL.

The chain recombines TRBV11-2 with TRBJ2-2; D remains unclear. The CDR3 is made up of 12 amino acids. V lost 5 bases and J lost 7, with 8 bases in between. Germline values: CDR1 SGHAT, CDR2 FQNNGV. The CDR3 DNA follows: TGTGCCAGCAGCCCGACCCGCGGGGAGCTGTTTTTT. It encodes CASSPTRGELFF.

The chain joins TRBV30 to TRBJ2-1; D possibly corresponds to TRBD2 (6 bases). Germline loops: CDR1 GTSNPN, CDR2 SVGIG (reference sequence). The CDR3 is made up of 15 amino acids. V lost 5 bases, J lost 0 bases, and 14 bases lay in between. The CDR3 protein is CAWVIPTSSYNEQFF. CDR3 coding DNA: TGTGCCTGGGTTATACCGACTAGCTCCTACAATGAGCAGTTCTTC.

The chain couples TRBV5-1 to TRBJ1-6, with 8 bases fitting TRBD1. The ends lost 2 bases at V and 8 bases at J; junction bases unmatched: 3. The CDR3 is made up of 14 amino acids. The germline V gene has CDR1 SGHRS and CDR2 YFSETQ. The chain's CDR3 is CASSFGQGDSPLHF. The CDR3 coding sequence is TGCGCCAGCAGCTTCGGACAGGGTGATTCACCCCTCCACTTT.

CDR3 sequence: CASSLRGASNEQFF. CDR3 bases: TGTGCCAGCAGTTTACGCGGGGCTAGTAATGAGCAGTTCTTC. The chain uses TRBV28 and TRBJ2-1; tentative D call: TRBD2 (6 bases). The length of the CDR3 is 14 residues. CDR1 and CDR2 (germline): MDHEN, SYDVKM. V lost 2 bases and J 7 bases, leaving 12 bases between the germline ends.

This clone was counted a single time. The chain employs TRBV7-6 and TRBJ1-4; the D is unclear. The CDR3 is made up of 16 amino acids. V was cut by 0 bases and J by 3 bases, with 11 bases left in between. Per the germline V gene, CDR1 is SGHVS and CDR2 is FNYEAQ. CDR3 DNA sequence: TGTGCCAGCAGCTTAGCGGAACGGGCAGCTAATGAAAAACTGTTTTTT. It yields the protein CASSLAERAANEKLFF.

This chain uses TRBV7-6 with TRBJ2-5, with D uncertain. Germline values: CDR1 SGHVS, CDR2 FNYEAQ. Trimming took 2 bases from V and 5 from J, leaving 9 bases between them. The CDR3 runs to 13 residues. The CDR3 DNA sequence: TGTGCCAGCAGCTTAATCCCTGGGGAGACCCAGTACTTC. As protein: CASSLIPGETQYF.

This clone was found a few times. The chain couples TRBV7-9 to TRBJ1-1; no firm D call. The V gene lost 1 base and the J gene lost 6 bases, with 12 bases spanning the gap. The CDR3 spans 14 residues. The germline CDR1 and CDR2 sequences are SEHNR and FQNEAQ (reference sequence). Written as DNA, the CDR3 is TGTGCCAGCAGCTTAGAGTTTGAGGCCGCTGAAGCTTTCTTT. This encodes CASSLEFEAAEAFF.

The chain has TRBV7-8 and TRBJ2-7; the match to TRBD2 covers 7 bases. CDR1 and CDR2 from the germline V gene are SGHVS and FQNEAQ. V gave up 6 bases and J gave up 3 bases; unmatched junction bases: 14. The CDR3 is made up of 16 amino acids. The CDR3 bases are TGTGCCAGCAGAAATAGGGAGGGGCGCAATATCTACGAGCAGTACTTC. Encoded protein: CASRNREGRNIYEQYF.

The chain joins TRBV4-1 to TRBJ1-1, with a tentative D call TRBD1 (5 bases). CDR3 length: 17 residues. V shed 0 bases and J shed 3 bases, with 17 bases lying between them. Germline assignment: CDR1 MGHRA and CDR2 YSYEKL. CDR3 amino acids: CASSQDVLQAGDTEAFF. DNA of the CDR3: TGCGCCAGCAGCCAAGATGTATTACAGGCGGGGGACACTGAAGCTTTCTTT.

This clone has just one count. The chain links TRBV6-1 to TRBJ2-7; 10 bases agree with TRBD1. This CDR3 is 15 amino acids long. Germline V CDR1 and CDR2: MNHNS, SASEGT. V dropped 5 bases and J dropped 2; count of bases not matched to a gene: 6. The CDR3 DNA follows: TGTGCCAGCAGTCCGAGGGACAGGGGACCCTACGAGCAGTACTTC. It encodes CASSPRDRGPYEQYF.

The gene calls are TRBV5-1 and TRBJ2-2, with a possible D match to TRBD1 (5 bases). The CDR3 has 13 amino acids. CDR1 is SGHRS and CDR2 is YFSETQ in the germline V gene. Trimming left V 2 bases short and J 6 bases short, with 8 bases between. The CDR3: CASSLSGSGELFF. CDR3 nucleotide sequence: TGCGCCAGCAGCTTATCAGGGTCCGGGGAGCTGTTTTTT.